This record looks at one T cell receptor (beta chain) sequence and its context. The antigen remains undetermined. None of the donors, who were healthy HIV-negative adults, had recently had acute infections or vaccinations. Donors comprised only Caucasian adults living in Nashville, Tennessee. This entry belongs to a study of shared clonotypes between healthy human individuals. Study-level findings and limits: Rarefaction exposed incomplete sorted-subset sequencing despite large depth.

Germline V gene lookup returns CDR1 SGHRS and CDR2 YFSETQ. The CDR3 spans 14 residues. V lost 0 bases to trimming and J lost 5 bases, with 11 bases between them. Produced via immunoSEQ multiplex PCR; TCRdb's table is partial and in-frame only. The sample records about 2 million clones, 85% to 95% being singletons. This clonotype was obtained from a man aged 18 to 29 in good health. Material for sequencing was naive CD4+ T cells sorted from blood. Subset given: CD45RA+ positively selected. The chain employs TRBV5-1 and TRBJ2-5, with D possibly TRBD2 on 5 matching bases. CDR3 in amino acids: CASSLGSPGETQYF. CDR3 DNA: TGCGCCAGCAGCTTGGGATCCCCGGGGGAGACCCAGTACTTC. Based on the CDR3 plus reference TRBV5-1 and TRBJ2-5, the full variable domain is KAGVTQTPRYLIKTRGQQVTLSCSPISGHRSVSWYQQTPGQGLQFLFEYFSETQRNKGNFPGRFSGRQFSNSRSEMNVSTLELGDSALYLCASSLGSPGETQYFGPGTRLLVL.